The 16 T cell receptor beta chains given below trace back to one sample, sequenced in a study of cytomegalovirus exposure and HLA in healthy donors. Vbeta (60) and Jbeta (13) primers were used in the PCR. Data came from immunoSEQ multiplex PCR; TCRdb stores just in-frame clones and leaves some out. The table records about 100,000 clones, roughly 84% of them present only once. Sample: PBMCs. The source is a woman younger than 35 in good health and CMV-seronegative.

The rearrangement links TRBV7-3 to TRBJ2-1; weak D call: TRBD2 (6 bases). The CDR3 contains 14 residues. The V and J ends lost 7 bases and 5 bases respectively, with 15 bases between them. Looked up from germline, CDR1 is SGHTA and CDR2 is FQGTGA. CDR3 in DNA: TGTGCCAGCACGGAGGGGACGGACCACAATGAGCAGTTCTTC. Amino acid sequence: CASTEGTDHNEQFF.

This clone was seen more than once but under ten times. Relative to the germline gene, one junction end is altered; a read error may explain this. V gene TRBV4-3 combines with J gene TRBJ1-1; D gene uncertain. Germline V CDR1 and CDR2: LGHNA, YSLEER. This CDR3 spans 17 amino acids. DNA of the CDR3: TGCGCCAGCAACCAAGAGCTCGAGGGAATGGTGAACACTGAAGCTTTCTTT. It is translated as CASNQELEGMVNTEAFF.

The chain employs TRBV30 and TRBJ2-1; D unresolved. CDR3 length: 13 residues. Germline loops: CDR1 GTSNPN, CDR2 SVGIG (reference sequence). The germline V and J ends were trimmed by 3 bases and 2 bases, with 8 bases remaining between them. The DNA of the CDR3 is TGTGCCTGGAGCCGTGCGACCTACAATGAGCAGTTCTTC. This encodes CAWSRATYNEQFF.

The chain employs TRBV7-9 and TRBJ2-1, with D uncertain. Germline CDR1 and CDR2: SEHNR and FQNEAQ (reference sequence). The length of the CDR3 is 13 residues. Deletions cut 6 bases from V and 4 bases from J, with 10 bases between. In nucleotides, the CDR3 is TGTGCCAGCAGTTATACAGATTACAATGAGCAGTTCTTC. It specifies CASSYTDYNEQFF.

The rearrangement joins TRBV7-2 to TRBJ2-2; no clear D. V lost 1 base and J lost 1, with 7 bases in between. CDR1 and CDR2 (germline): SGHTA, FQGNSA. The CDR3 consists of 15 residues. The CDR3 loop reads CASSLEERNTGELFF. The CDR3 DNA sequence: TGTGCCAGCAGCTTAGAGGAGCGGAACACCGGGGAGCTGTTTTTT.

This clone was counted a single time. The CDR3 DNA is TGTGCCAGTACAATTTCGGACAGGATGGGCGGCTACACCTTC. Encoded protein: CASTISDRMGGYTF. The chain joins TRBV7-9 to TRBJ1-2, with TRBD1 identical over 7 bases. The CDR3 spans 14 residues. J was trimmed by 8 bases and V by 9 bases; bases with no gene match: 15. The germline gives CDR1 SEHNR, CDR2 FQNEAQ (reference sequence).

The chain is built from TRBV29-1 and TRBJ2-1, with TRBD1 identical over 7 bases. CDR3 length equals 14 residues. CDR1 is SQVTM, CDR2 ANQGSEA, per germline. The CDR3 loop is CSVPRRGGEREQFF. In DNA, the CDR3 is TGCAGTGTACCCCGTCGAGGGGGCGAACGGGAGCAGTTCTTC.

The gene calls are TRBV4-3 and TRBJ2-1; no definite D call. CDR1 and CDR2 (germline): LGHNA, YSLEER. This CDR3 has 13 residues. Trimming removed 1 base from V and 2 bases from J, with 3 bases in between. CDR3 residues: CASSQGPYNEQFF. The CDR3 coding sequence is TGCGCCAGCAGCCAAGGGCCCTACAATGAGCAGTTCTTC.

CDR3 protein: CATSSSTSRLTDTQYF. DNA of the CDR3: TGTGCCACCAGCAGCTCGACTAGCCGTCTGACAGATACGCAGTATTTT. This chain links TRBV15 with TRBJ2-3; TRBD2 matches 7 bases. V shed 3 bases and J 3 bases; nucleotides not matched to a gene: 9. The CDR3 totals 16 residues. From germline, CDR1 is LNHNV and CDR2 YYDKDF (reference sequence).

The chain recombines TRBV19 with TRBJ1-5, with no clear D. CDR1 and CDR2 from the germline V gene are LNHDA and SQIVND (reference sequence). CDR3 length equals 15 residues. Trimming removed 4 bases from V and 9 bases from J, with 19 bases in between. The CDR3 coding sequence is TGTGCCAGTAGTAAGTCTTCGGGGTCCATGAGGCCCCAGCATTTT. Its protein product is CASSKSSGSMRPQHF.

V gene TRBV28 combines with J gene TRBJ2-6, with D perhaps TRBD2 (5 bases). The ends were cut back, 6 bases at V and 0 bases at J, with 12 bases in the middle. The CDR3 length is 16 residues. CDR1 is MDHEN, CDR2 SYDVKM, per germline. CDR3 amino acids: CASSYSRGSGANVLTF. DNA for the CDR3: TGTGCCAGCAGCTACTCACGGGGCTCTGGGGCCAACGTCCTGACTTTC.

The DNA for the CDR3 is TGTGCCAGTAGCGTGGTAGTCCATAATGAGCAGTTCTTC. Protein product: CASSVVVHNEQFF. The chain combines TRBV19 with TRBJ2-1; D gene uncertain. V lost 6 bases, J lost 7 bases, and 13 bases lay in between. CDR3 size: 13 residues. The germline gives CDR1 LNHDA, CDR2 SQIVND (reference sequence).

The V call is TRBV6-6, the J call TRBJ2-2; 7 bases are shared with TRBD1. The CDR3 totals 15 residues. V lost 10 bases and J lost 5; bases outside the gene matches: 13. The germline CDR1 and CDR2 sequences are MNHNY and SVGAGI (reference sequence). CDR3 protein: CATKFDRVETGELFF. In nucleotides, the CDR3 is TGTGCCACGAAGTTTGACAGGGTGGAGACCGGGGAGCTGTTTTTT.

This chain connects TRBV28 to TRBJ1-5; 7 bases are a match to TRBD1. Germline CDR1 MDHEN, CDR2 SYDVKM. The V segment lost 2 bases and the J segment 1 base; nucleotides outside the gene matches: 11. This CDR3 is built from 18 residues. The CDR3 loop reads CASSLPGQAVGSNQPQHF. The CDR3 nucleotides are TGTGCCAGCAGTTTACCCGGACAGGCCGTGGGGAGCAATCAGCCCCAGCATTTT.

This chain connects TRBV5-1 to TRBJ1-1; 8 bases align to TRBD1. V shed 5 bases and J 6 bases; nucleotides not matched to a gene: 6. The CDR3 covers 13 residues. Looked up from germline, CDR1 is SGHRS and CDR2 is YFSETQ. This CDR3 reads CASSTGTGSEAFF. CDR3 nucleotide sequence: TGCGCCAGCAGTACCGGGACAGGTTCTGAAGCTTTCTTT. Full variable domain (outside the CDR3, taken from reference TRBV5-1 and TRBJ1-1): KAGVTQTPRYLIKTRGQQVTLSCSPISGHRSVSWYQQTPGQGLQFLFEYFSETQRNKGNFPGRFSGRQFSNSRSEMNVSTLELGDSALYLCASSTGTGSEAFFGQGTRLTVV.

The CDR3 loop is CASSVVGGEQFF. Written as DNA, the CDR3 is TGTGCCAGCAGCGTAGTTGGAGGTGAGCAGTTCTTC. The chain has TRBV9 and TRBJ2-1; possible D gene TRBD2, 5 bases. Trimming pared 0 bases from V and 9 bases from J, leaving 7 bases between. Germline values: CDR1 SGDLS, CDR2 YYNGEE. This CDR3 contains 12 residues.